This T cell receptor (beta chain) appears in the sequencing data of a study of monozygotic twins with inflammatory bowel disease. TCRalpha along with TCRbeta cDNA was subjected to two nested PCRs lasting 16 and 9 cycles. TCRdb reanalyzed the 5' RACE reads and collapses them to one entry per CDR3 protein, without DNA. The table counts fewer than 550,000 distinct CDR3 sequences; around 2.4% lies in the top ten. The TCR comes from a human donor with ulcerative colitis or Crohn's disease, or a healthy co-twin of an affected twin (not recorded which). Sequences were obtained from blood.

The CDR3 loop reads CASTSQDRGIYYGYTF. The chain combines TRBV6-2 or TRBV6-3 with TRBJ1-2; TCRdb indicates TRBD1, and absent DNA this call remains unverified. The CDR3 is 16 residues long. CDR1 MNHEY and CDR2 SVGEGT come from the germline V gene.